This note documents a single T cell receptor (beta chain) sequence. The V gene's germline CDR1 is MNHNY and CDR2 SVGAGI (reference sequence). After removal of 2 bases from V and 2 bases from J, the junction contained 0 bases not matched to a gene. This CDR3 region has 14 residues. As processed by the authors: Amplification of reference gene primers was used by the study to estimate nucleated cell counts. Assay used: immunoSEQ multiplex PCR; TCRdb lists only in-frame clones, some missing. V and J calls and clone size follow that table, whereas D and trimming were derived from the DNA. The sample lists about 110,000 clones, over 70% occurring once. These data originate in a study of blood T cell repertoires in COVID-19. Study overall: Some COVID-19 samples were acute and others convalescent; all came from the United States, Italy and Spain. PBMCs, B-cell-depleted T cells, or T cells provided the cDNA or gDNA that made up the material.

The chain has TRBV6-6 and TRBJ1-5; 7 bases agree with TRBD1. The sequence was obtained from a man aged 50 or older with acute or convalescent COVID-19. The sequenced material came from peripheral blood. The CDR3 loop is CASSYGQGNQPQHF. The CDR3 DNA reads as TGTGCCAGCAGTTACGGACAGGGCAATCAGCCCCAGCATTTT.